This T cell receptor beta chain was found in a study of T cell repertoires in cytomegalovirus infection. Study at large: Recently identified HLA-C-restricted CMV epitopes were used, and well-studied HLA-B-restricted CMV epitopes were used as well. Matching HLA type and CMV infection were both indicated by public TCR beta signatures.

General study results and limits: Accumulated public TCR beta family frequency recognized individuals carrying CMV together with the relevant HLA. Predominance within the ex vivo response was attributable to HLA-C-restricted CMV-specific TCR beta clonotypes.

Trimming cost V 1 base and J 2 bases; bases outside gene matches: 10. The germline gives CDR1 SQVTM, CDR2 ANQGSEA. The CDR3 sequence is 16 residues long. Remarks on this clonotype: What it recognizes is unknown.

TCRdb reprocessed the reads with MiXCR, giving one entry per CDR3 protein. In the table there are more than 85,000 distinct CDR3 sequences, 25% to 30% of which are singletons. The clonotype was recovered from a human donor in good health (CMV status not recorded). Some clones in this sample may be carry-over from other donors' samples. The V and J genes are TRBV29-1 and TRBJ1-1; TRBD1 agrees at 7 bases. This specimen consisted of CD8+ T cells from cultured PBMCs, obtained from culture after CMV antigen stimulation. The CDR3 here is CSVEATGWVLNTEAFF. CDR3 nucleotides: TGCAGCGTTGAAGCGACAGGGTGGGTACTAAACACTGAAGCTTTCTTT. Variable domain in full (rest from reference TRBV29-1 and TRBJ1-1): SAVISQKPSRDICQRGTSLTIQCQVDSQVTMMFWYRQQPGQSLTLIATANQGSEATYESGFVIDKFPISRPNLTFSTLTVSNMSPEDSSIYLCSVEATGWVLNTEAFFGQGTRLTVV.